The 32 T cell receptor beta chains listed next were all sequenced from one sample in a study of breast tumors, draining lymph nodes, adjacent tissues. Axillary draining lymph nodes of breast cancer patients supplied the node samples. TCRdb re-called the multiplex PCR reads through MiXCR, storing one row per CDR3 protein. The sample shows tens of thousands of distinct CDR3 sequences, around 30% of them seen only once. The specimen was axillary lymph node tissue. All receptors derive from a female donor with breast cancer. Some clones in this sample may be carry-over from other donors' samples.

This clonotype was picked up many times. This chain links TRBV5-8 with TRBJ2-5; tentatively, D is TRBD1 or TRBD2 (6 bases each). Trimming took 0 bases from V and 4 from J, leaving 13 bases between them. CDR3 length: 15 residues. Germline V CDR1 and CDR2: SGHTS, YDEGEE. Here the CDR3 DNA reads TGTGCCAGCAGCTTGGGGACAGCGGGCGCAGAGACCCAGTACTTC. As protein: CASSLGTAGAETQYF. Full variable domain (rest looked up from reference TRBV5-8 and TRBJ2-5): EAGVTQSPTHLIKTRGQQATLRCSPISGHTSVYWYQQALGLGLQFLLWYDEGEERNRGNFPPRFSGRQFPNYSSELNVNALELEDSALYLCASSLGTAGAETQYFGPGTRLLVL.

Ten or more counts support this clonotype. The CDR3 region has the DNA TGTGCCAGCAGCTTGACGGAAGTGGATACGCAGTATTTT. Protein: CASSLTEVDTQYF. This sequence joins TRBV5-8 and TRBJ2-3; the D is unclear. The germline CDR1 and CDR2 sequences are SGHTS and YDEGEE. CDR3 length: 13 residues. V shed 1 base and J shed 6 bases, with 9 bases lying between them.

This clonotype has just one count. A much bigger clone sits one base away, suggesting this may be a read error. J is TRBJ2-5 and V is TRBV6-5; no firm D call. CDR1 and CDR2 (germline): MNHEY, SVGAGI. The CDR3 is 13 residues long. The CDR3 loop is CASSSGYQEAQYF. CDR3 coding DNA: TGTGCCAGCAGTTCCGGGTACCAAGAGGCCCAGTACTTC.

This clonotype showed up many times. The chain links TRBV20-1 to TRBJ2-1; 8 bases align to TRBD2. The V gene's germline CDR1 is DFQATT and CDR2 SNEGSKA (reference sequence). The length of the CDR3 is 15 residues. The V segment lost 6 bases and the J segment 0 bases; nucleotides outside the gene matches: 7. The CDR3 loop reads CSAGLAGVSYNEQFF. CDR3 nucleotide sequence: TGCAGTGCAGGTCTAGCGGGCGTCTCCTACAATGAGCAGTTCTTC.

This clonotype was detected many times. The CDR3 DNA reads TGTGCCAGCCAGGGAGGGCCCTACAATGAGCAGTTCTTC. Its translation is CASQGGPYNEQFF. This rearrangement joins TRBV6-2 or TRBV6-3 to TRBJ2-1; 7 nucleotides match TRBD2. V trimming: 8 bases; J trimming: 2 bases; junction bases outside the gene matches: 3. Germline lookup yields CDR1 MNHEY and CDR2 SVGEGT. The CDR3 is 13 residues long.

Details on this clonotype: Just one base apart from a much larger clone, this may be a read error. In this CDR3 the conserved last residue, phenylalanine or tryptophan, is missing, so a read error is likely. This chain's CDR3 is CASTPLGKTGELFL. Here the CDR3 DNA reads TGTGCCAGCACCCCATTAGGGAAGACCGGGGAGCTGTTTTTA. This chain connects TRBV28 to TRBJ2-2; D gene unclear. This CDR3 contains 14 residues. Germline V gene data show CDR1 as MDHEN and CDR2 as SYDVKM. Between the trimmed V and J ends, which lost 7 bases and 5 bases, there was a span of 14 bases.

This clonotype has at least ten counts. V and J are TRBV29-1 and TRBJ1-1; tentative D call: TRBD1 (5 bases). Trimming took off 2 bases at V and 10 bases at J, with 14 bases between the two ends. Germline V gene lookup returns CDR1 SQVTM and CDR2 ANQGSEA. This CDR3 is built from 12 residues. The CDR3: CSVEHGGSGAFF. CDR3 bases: TGCAGCGTTGAACACGGGGGGAGCGGAGCTTTCTTT.

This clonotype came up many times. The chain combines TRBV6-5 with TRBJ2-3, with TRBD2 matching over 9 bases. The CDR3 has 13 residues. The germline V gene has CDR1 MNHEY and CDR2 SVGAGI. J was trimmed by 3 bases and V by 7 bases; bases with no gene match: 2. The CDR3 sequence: CASKAGGTDTQYF. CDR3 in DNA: TGTGCCAGCAAAGCGGGAGGTACAGATACGCAGTATTTT.

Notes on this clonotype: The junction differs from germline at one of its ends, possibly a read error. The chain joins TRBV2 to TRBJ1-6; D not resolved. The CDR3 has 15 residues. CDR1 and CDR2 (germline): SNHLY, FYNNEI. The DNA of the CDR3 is TGTGCCAGCAGTGAAAGGTCCACAGAGAATTCCCCCCTCCACTTT. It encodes CASSERSTENSPLHF. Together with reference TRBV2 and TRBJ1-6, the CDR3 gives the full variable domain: EPEVTQTPSHQVTQMGQEVILRCVPISNHLYFYWYRQILGQKVEFLVSFYNNEISEKSEIFDDQFSVERPDGSNFTLKIRSTKLEDSAMYFCASSERSTENSPLHFGNGTRLTVT.

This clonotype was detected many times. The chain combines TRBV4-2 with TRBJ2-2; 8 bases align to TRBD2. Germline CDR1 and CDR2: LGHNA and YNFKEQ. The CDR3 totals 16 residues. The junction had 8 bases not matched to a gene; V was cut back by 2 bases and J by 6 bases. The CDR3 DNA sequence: TGTGCCAGCAGCCAATCTTTAGCGGGACCCCCCGGGGAGCTGTTTTTT. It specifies CASSQSLAGPPGELFF.

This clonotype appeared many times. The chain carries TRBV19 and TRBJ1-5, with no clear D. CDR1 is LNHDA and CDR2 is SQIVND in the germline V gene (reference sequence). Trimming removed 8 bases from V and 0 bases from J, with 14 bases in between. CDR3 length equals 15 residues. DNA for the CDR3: TGTGCCAGTTGTGTACAGCAAAATAGCAATCAGCCCCAGCATTTT. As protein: CASCVQQNSNQPQHF.

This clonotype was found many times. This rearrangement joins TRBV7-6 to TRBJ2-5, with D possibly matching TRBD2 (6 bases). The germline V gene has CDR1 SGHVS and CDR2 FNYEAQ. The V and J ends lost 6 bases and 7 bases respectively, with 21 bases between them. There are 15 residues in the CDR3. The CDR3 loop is CASSRNPGAQPTQYF. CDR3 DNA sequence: TGTGCCAGCAGTCGAAATCCGGGAGCCCAGCCGACCCAGTACTTC.

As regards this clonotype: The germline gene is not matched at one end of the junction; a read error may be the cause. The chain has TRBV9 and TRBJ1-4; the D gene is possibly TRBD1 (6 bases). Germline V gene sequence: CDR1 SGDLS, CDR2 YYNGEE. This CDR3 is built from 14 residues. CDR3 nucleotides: TGTGCCAGCAGCACGGGACATTCTAATGCAAAACTGTCTTTT. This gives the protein CASSTGHSNAKLSF.

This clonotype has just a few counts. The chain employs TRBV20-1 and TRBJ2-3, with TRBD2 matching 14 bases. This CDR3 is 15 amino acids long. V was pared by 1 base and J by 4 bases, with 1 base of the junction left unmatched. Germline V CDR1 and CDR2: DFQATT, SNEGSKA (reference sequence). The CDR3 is CSARGLAGGPDTQYF. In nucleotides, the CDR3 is TGCAGTGCTAGAGGACTAGCGGGAGGGCCAGATACGCAGTATTTT.

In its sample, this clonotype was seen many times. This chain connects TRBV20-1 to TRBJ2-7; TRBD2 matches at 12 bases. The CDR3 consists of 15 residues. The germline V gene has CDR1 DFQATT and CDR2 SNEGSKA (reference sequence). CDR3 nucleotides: TGCAGCCCTGGACTAGCGGGAATGAGCTCCTACGAGCAGTACTTC. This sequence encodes CSPGLAGMSSYEQYF.

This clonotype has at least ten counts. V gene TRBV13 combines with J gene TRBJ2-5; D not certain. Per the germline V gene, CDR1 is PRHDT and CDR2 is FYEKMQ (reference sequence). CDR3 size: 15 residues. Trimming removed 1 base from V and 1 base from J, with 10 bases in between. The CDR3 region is CASSLDGIAQETQYF. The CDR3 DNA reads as TGTGCCAGCAGCTTAGATGGGATTGCCCAAGAGACCCAGTACTTC.

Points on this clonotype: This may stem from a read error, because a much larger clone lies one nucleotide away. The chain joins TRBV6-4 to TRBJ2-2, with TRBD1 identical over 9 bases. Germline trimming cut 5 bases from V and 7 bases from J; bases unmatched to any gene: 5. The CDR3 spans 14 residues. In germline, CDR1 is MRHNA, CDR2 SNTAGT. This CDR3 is CASSQQGAGGELFF. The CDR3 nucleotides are TGTGCCAGCAGTCAACAGGGGGCTGGCGGGGAGCTGTTTTTT.

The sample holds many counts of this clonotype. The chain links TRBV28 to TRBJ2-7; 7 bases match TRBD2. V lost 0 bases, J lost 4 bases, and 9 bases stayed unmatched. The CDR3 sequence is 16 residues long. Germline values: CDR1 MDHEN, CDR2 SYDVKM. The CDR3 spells CASSLWVPGGGYEQYF. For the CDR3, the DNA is TGTGCCAGCAGTTTATGGGTCCCGGGAGGCGGGTACGAGCAGTACTTC.

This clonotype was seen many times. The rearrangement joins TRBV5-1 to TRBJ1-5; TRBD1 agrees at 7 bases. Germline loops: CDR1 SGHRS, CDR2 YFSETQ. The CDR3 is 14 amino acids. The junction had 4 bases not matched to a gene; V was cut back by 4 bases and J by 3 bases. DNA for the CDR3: TGCGCCAGCAGCCCGGGACAGTTCAATCAGCCCCAGCATTTT. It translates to CASSPGQFNQPQHF. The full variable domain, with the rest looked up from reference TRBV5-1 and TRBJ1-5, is KAGVTQTPRYLIKTRGQQVTLSCSPISGHRSVSWYQQTPGQGLQFLFEYFSETQRNKGNFPGRFSGRQFSNSRSEMNVSTLELGDSALYLCASSPGQFNQPQHFGDGTRLSIL.

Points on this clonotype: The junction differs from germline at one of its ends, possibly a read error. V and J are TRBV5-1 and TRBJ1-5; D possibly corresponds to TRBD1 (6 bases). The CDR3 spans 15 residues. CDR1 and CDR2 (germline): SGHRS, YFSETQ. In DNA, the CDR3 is TGCGCCAACAGCTTGGACCCAGGGGGCAATCAGCCCCAGCATTTT. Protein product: CANSLDPGGNQPQHF.

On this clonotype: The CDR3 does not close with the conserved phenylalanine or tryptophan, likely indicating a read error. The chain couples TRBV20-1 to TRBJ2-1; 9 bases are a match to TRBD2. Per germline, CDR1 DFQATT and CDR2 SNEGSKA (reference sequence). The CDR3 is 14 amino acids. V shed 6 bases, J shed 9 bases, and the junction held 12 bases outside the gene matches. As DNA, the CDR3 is TGCAGTGCGCCCCTAGCGGGAATGTTTGCTGAGCAGTTCTTG. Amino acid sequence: CSAPLAGMFAEQFL.

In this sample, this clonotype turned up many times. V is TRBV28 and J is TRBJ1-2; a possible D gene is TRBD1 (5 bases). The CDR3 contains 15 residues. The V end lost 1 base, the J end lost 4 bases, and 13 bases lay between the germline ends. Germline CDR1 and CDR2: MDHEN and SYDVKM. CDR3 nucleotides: TGTGCCAGCAGTTTATCAGGAGGGGCGGGCTATGGCTACACCTTC. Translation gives CASSLSGGAGYGYTF.

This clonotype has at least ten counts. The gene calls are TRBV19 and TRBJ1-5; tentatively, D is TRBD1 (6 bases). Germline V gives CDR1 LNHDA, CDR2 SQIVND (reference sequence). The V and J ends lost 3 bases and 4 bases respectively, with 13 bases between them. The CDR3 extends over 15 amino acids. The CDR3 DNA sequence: TGTGCCAGTAGTATCATGGACAGCTCTAATCAGCCCCAGCATTTT. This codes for CASSIMDSSNQPQHF.

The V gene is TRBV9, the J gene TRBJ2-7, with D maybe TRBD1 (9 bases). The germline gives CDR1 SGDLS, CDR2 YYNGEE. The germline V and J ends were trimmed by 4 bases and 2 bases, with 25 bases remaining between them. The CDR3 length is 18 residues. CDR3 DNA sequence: TGTGCCAGCAGCTTTTTAGCGGGACAGGGCGTAGACGCCTACGAGCAGTACTTC. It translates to CASSFLAGQGVDAYEQYF.

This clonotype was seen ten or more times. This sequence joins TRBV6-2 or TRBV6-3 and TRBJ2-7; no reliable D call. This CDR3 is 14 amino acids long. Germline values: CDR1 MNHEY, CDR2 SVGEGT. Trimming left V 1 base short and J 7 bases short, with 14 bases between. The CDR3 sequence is CASSYLVPSSEQYF. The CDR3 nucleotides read TGTGCCAGCAGTTACTTGGTCCCATCGAGTGAGCAGTACTTC.

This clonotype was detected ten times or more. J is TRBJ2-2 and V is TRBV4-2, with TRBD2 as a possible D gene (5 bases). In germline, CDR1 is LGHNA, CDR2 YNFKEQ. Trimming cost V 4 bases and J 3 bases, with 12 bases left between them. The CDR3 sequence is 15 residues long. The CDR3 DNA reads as TGTGCCAGCAGCCCGGATTCGGGGTACACCGGGGAGCTGTTTTTT. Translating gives CASSPDSGYTGELFF.

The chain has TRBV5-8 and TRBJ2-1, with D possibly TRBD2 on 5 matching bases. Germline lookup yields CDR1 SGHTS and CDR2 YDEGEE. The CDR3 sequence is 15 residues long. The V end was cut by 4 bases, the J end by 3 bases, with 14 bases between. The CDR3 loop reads CASSLRAGSYNEQFF. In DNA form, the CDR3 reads TGTGCCAGCAGCCTGCGGGCTGGGAGCTACAATGAGCAGTTCTTC. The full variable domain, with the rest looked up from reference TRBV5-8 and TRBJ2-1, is EAGVTQSPTHLIKTRGQQATLRCSPISGHTSVYWYQQALGLGLQFLLWYDEGEERNRGNFPPRFSGRQFPNYSSELNVNALELEDSALYLCASSLRAGSYNEQFFGPGTRLTVL.

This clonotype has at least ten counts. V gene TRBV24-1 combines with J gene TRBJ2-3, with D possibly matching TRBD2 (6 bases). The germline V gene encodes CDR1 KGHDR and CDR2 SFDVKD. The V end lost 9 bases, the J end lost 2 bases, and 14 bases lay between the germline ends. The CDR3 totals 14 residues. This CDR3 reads CATGDTSFTDTQYF. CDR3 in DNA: TGTGCCACCGGGGATACTAGCTTCACAGATACGCAGTATTTT.

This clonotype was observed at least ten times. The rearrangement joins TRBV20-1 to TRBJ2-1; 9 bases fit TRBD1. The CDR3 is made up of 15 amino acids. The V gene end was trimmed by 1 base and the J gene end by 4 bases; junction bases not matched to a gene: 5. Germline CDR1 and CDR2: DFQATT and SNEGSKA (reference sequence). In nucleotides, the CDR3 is TGCAGTGCTAGAGCACCCGGGACAGGGTACAATGAGCAGTTCTTC. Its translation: CSARAPGTGYNEQFF.

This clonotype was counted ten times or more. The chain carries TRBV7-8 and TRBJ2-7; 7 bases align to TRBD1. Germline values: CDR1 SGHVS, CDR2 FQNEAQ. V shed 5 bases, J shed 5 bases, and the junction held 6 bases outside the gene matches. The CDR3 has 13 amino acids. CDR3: CASSGTVFHEQYF. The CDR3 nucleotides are TGTGCCAGCAGCGGGACAGTTTTCCACGAGCAGTACTTC.

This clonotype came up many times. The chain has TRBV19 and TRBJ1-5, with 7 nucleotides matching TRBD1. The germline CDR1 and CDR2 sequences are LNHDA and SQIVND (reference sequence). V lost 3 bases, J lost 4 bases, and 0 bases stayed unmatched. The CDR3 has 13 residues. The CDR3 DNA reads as TGTGCCAGTAGTATGACAGGGAATCAGCCCCAGCATTTT. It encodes CASSMTGNQPQHF.

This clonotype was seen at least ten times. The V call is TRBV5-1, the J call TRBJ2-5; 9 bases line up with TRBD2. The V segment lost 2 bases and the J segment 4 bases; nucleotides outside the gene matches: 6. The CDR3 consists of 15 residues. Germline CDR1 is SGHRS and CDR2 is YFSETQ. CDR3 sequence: CASSLAGGLIETQYF. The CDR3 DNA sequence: TGCGCCAGCAGCTTAGCGGGAGGTCTCATAGAGACCCAGTACTTC.